This TCR beta chain was identified during a study of T-cell reconstitution after alpha-beta-depleted transplantation in children (dated by TCRdb to 2016 to 2017). With regard to the full study: Using TCR repertoire profiling, the study followed T-cell immune reconstitution in a quantitative way in children after TCRalphabeta/CD19-depleted allogeneic hematopoietic cell transplantation.

Library method: PCR. These reads were obtained on an Illumina HiSeq 2500. Molecular barcoding was employed in the preparation of TCR libraries, with unique molecular identifiers being used to normalize TCRbeta repertoire quantification. Through fastp at Q25 and MiXCR, TCRdb rebuilt clones from the public reads, retaining in-frame beta chains. Rows are unified per CDR3 protein, each entry keeping the most common DNA and genes. In all, the sample holds some 43,000 distinct CDR3 sequences, and about a tenth of those were seen once. Approximately 25% of the sample lies in the top ten. The paper's findings and limits, for the study overall: Over the following months the frequencies of hyperexpanded clones went down, and after one year T-cell counts and TCRbeta diversity were mostly credited to newly produced T cells. The apparently early alphabetaT-cell count recovery about two months after transplant was reportedly dependent on only several hundred rapidly expanded clones derived from non-depleted graft cells. The high TCRbeta diversity at day 60 in some patients was ascribed to recipient T cells and intrathymic progenitors that had survived conditioning.

From its cysteine to its phenylalanine, the CDR3 spans 14 amino acids. Of the read, only the CDR3 DNA is kept; its 42 bases are in frame from base 1. Here V drops 5 bases and J drops 6 bases, and the junction holds 7 bases not matched to any gene. CDR1 and CDR2 are read off the germline V gene (reference sequence) as MNHEY and SMNVEV. This clonotype showed up many times. Its antigen is not yet known. No clone much larger than this one lies a single base away; base qualities are absent. Interpreted using the paper, the time point label stands for: day 60 (about 2 months) after transplantation. The treatment or condition label of this sample denotes: allogeneic hematopoietic cell transplantation with graft depleted of TCRalphabeta T cells and CD19 B cells. Transplant recipients were children who received TCRalphabeta/CD19-depleted allogeneic hematopoietic cell grafts.

The source material was PBMCs, mostly from graft donor cells, sampled 60 days after TCRalphabeta/CD19-depleted stem cell transplant. The chain links TRBV27 with TRBJ1-5, with 7 bases aligning to TRBD1. The sequence was obtained from a male patient between 2 and 10 years old who had a stem cell transplant for chronic granulomatous disease, so the T cells may come from the graft donor. The CDR3: CASSRGQGGQPQHF. The base sequence is TGTGCCAGCAGTAGGGGGCAGGGAGGTCAGCCCCAGCATTTT.